The next 13 T cell receptor beta chains were all read from a single sample in a study of T-cell memory formation after mild COVID-19. A single record per CDR3 protein comes from TCRdb applying MiXCR to the 5' RACE reads. The table has almost 350,000 distinct CDR3 sequences, approximately 22% seen once; the top ten hold approximately 22%. The sequenced material came from PBMCs or a T cell subset sorted from them (not recorded which). The receptors derive from a man aged 18 to 30 who had mild COVID-19 (a few samples of this study predate the infection). Cell type and time point are not known.

This clonotype was counted only a few times. The genes are TRBV5-6 and TRBJ2-6; 8 nucleotides line up with TRBD1. This CDR3 is built from 15 residues. In germline, CDR1 is SGHDT, CDR2 YYEEEE. J was trimmed by 3 bases and V by 3 bases; bases with no gene match: 2. CDR3 bases: TGTGCCAGCAGCTGGACAGGGTTTGGGGCCAACGTCCTGACTTTC. Translating it yields CASSWTGFGANVLTF.

This clonotype was counted between two and nine times. The chain links TRBV12-3 or TRBV12-4 to TRBJ1-5; D not certain. The ends were cut back, 3 bases at V and 6 bases at J, with 6 bases in the middle. The CDR3 is 12 amino acids. CDR3 nucleotide sequence: TGTGCCAGCAGTTTTTACGGTCAGCCCCAGCATTTT. Its protein product is CASSFYGQPQHF.

The chain joins TRBV18 to TRBJ1-2, with D unclear. The germline V gene encodes CDR1 KGHSH and CDR2 LQKENI. The CDR3 is 14 residues long. V was cut by 2 bases and J by 1 base, with 8 bases left in between. CDR3 in amino acids: CASSPTGDNYGYTF. The CDR3 nucleotides read TGTGCCAGCTCACCAACGGGTGATAACTATGGCTACACCTTC.

This rearrangement joins TRBV6-5 to TRBJ2-6; no reliable D call. From germline, CDR1 is MNHEY and CDR2 SVGAGI. V was trimmed by 1 base and J by 4 bases, leaving 2 bases between them. CDR3 length: 13 residues. CDR3 sequence reads: CASSYYGANVLTF. As DNA, the CDR3 is TGTGCCAGCAGTTACTACGGGGCCAACGTCCTGACTTTC.

The chain joins TRBV5-1 to TRBJ1-1; TRBD1 aligns across 7 bases. Germline CDR1 reads SGHRS; CDR2 reads YFSETQ. The CDR3 sequence is 14 residues long. V shed 7 bases, J shed 4 bases, and the junction held 10 bases outside the gene matches. The chain's CDR3 is CASRPGGGGTEAFF. For the CDR3, the DNA is TGCGCCAGCCGACCAGGGGGAGGAGGCACTGAAGCTTTCTTT. The full variable domain, with the rest looked up from reference TRBV5-1 and TRBJ1-1, is KAGVTQTPRYLIKTRGQQVTLSCSPISGHRSVSWYQQTPGQGLQFLFEYFSETQRNKGNFPGRFSGRQFSNSRSEMNVSTLELGDSALYLCASRPGGGGTEAFFGQGTRLTVV.

The rearrangement joins TRBV6-1 to TRBJ1-2; D remains unclear. The germline V and J ends were trimmed by 6 bases and 8 bases, with 13 bases remaining between them. Germline assignment: CDR1 MNHNS and CDR2 SASEGT. The CDR3 spans 12 residues. The CDR3 region is CASRGGWGGYTF. The CDR3, as DNA: TGTGCCAGCAGGGGTGGTTGGGGAGGCTACACCTTC.

This clonotype has only a few counts. The rearrangement uses TRBV5-6 and TRBJ2-7, with D perhaps matching TRBD1 (5 bases). From germline, CDR1 is SGHDT and CDR2 YYEEEE. V lost 9 bases, J lost 0 bases, and 16 bases lay in between. The length of the CDR3 is 14 residues. The CDR3 DNA sequence: TGTGCCACCTCGTGGGGCGATAGCTCCTACGAGCAGTACTTC. Amino acids: CATSWGDSSYEQYF.

This rearrangement joins TRBV5-1 to TRBJ2-3, with 11 bases matching TRBD2. Germline V gene data show CDR1 as SGHRS and CDR2 as YFSETQ. This CDR3 comprises 15 residues. V gave up 5 bases and J gave up 6 bases; unmatched junction bases: 8. CDR3 sequence reads: CASRRIAGGPDTQYF. CDR3 sequence (DNA): TGCGCCAGCAGGAGGATAGCGGGGGGGCCTGATACGCAGTATTTT.

V gene TRBV3-1 combines with J gene TRBJ2-3; D may match TRBD1 or TRBD2 (5 bases each). Germline V gene data show CDR1 as LGHDT and CDR2 as YNNKEL (reference sequence). The CDR3 covers 16 residues. V lost 4 bases, J lost 0 bases, and 14 bases lay in between. CDR3 amino acids: CASSPTRGSSTDTQYF. DNA of the CDR3: TGTGCCAGCAGCCCTACTAGGGGCTCTAGCACAGATACGCAGTATTTT.

CDR3 sequence: CATRRVTDTQYF. As DNA, the CDR3 is TGTGCCACCCGAAGGGTCACAGATACGCAGTATTTT. The V and J genes are TRBV7-2 and TRBJ2-3; D remains unclear. Trimming removed 10 bases at V and 2 bases at J, with 10 bases between. The length of the CDR3 is 12 residues. CDR1 and CDR2 from the germline V gene are SGHTA and FQGNSA.

V is TRBV6-2 or TRBV6-3 and J is TRBJ2-6; 10 nucleotides line up with TRBD1. CDR3 length: 17 residues. The trim removed 5 bases at V and 2 bases at J, leaving 6 bases unmatched. The V gene's germline CDR1 is MNHEY and CDR2 SVGEGT. In DNA form, the CDR3 reads TGTGCCAGCAGTATCCGGGACAGGGGCGCTGGGGCCAACGTCCTGACTTTC. As protein: CASSIRDRGAGANVLTF.

CDR3 region: CASSLGRDTMTQHF. CDR3 DNA sequence: TGTGCCAGCAGCTTAGGCCGGGACACTATGACCCAGCATTTT. The genes are TRBV7-2 and TRBJ1-5, with a tentative D call TRBD1 (6 bases). The CDR3 spans 14 residues. V lost 1 base to trimming and J lost 11 bases, with 15 bases between them. The germline V gene encodes CDR1 SGHTA and CDR2 FQGNSA.

The sample holds many counts of this clonotype. The chain recombines TRBV7-2 with TRBJ1-4, with TRBD1 matching over 10 bases. V lost 5 bases to trimming and J lost 8 bases; unmatched junction nucleotides: 2. The germline V gene has CDR1 SGHTA and CDR2 FQGNSA. The CDR3 consists of 13 residues. CDR3 region: CASSPTGGEKLFF. CDR3 DNA sequence: TGTGCCAGCAGCCCGACAGGGGGCGAAAAACTGTTTTTT.